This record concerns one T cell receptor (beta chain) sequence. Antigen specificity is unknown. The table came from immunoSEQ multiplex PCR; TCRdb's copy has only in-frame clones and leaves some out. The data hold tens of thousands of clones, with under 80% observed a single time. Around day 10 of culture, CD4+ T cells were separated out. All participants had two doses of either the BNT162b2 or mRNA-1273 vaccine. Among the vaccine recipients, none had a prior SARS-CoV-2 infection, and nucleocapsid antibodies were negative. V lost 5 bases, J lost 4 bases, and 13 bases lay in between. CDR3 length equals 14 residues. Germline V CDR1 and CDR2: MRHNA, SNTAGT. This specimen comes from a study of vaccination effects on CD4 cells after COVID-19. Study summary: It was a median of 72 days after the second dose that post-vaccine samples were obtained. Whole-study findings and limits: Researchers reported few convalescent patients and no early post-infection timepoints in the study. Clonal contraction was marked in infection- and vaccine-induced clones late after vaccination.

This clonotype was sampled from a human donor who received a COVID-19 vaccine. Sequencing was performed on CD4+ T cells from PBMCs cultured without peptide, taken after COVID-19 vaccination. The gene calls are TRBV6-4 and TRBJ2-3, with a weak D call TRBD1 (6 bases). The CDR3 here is CASSSQGSSDTQYF. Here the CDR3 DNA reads TGTGCCAGCAGTTCACAGGGAAGTTCAGATACGCAGTATTTT.